The rows below give T cell receptor beta chains drawn from one sample of a study of cytomegalovirus exposure and HLA in healthy donors. Clones were read by immunoSEQ multiplex PCR, and TCRdb kept only the in-frame ones, dropping some. This table has 170,000 or so clones, around 86% appearing once. Sequenced: PBMCs. Source of these receptors: a man aged 45 to 65 in good health and CMV-seronegative. Each CDR3 is given with its conserved first and last residue. The order of the fields is J gene, clone size, V gene, D gene, CDR3 DNA, CDR3 protein. D genes are given only for firm matches. Clone size is given for some rows only: seen once, a few or many times, or a class if the clone is expanded.

J gene: TRBJ2-3; clone size: NA; V gene: TRBV5-1; D gene: TRBD2; CDR3 DNA: TGCGCCAGCAGCTTGTTCATCCCTGGCCAGGCGACTAGCGGGAGGTACAATACGCAGTATTTT; CDR3 protein: CASSLFIPGQATSGRYNTQYF
J gene: TRBJ1-4; clone size: NA; V gene: TRBV6-5; D gene: TRBD1; CDR3 DNA: TGTGCCAGCAGTTACCAGGGGGGAAAACTGTTTTTT; CDR3 protein: CASSYQGGKLFF
J gene: TRBJ2-7; clone size: NA; V gene: TRBV15; D gene: NA; CDR3 DNA: TGTGCCACCGGCGTACCGGGGAACGAGCAGTACTTC; CDR3 protein: CATGVPGNEQYF
J gene: TRBJ1-2; clone size: NA; V gene: TRBV11-3; D gene: NA; CDR3 DNA: TGTGCCAGCAGCTTCAGGGGCGGCTACACCTTC; CDR3 protein: CASSFRGGYTF
J gene: TRBJ2-3; clone size: NA; V gene: TRBV19; D gene: NA; CDR3 DNA: TGTGCCAGTAGCCGGGACATCCAGAGCACAGATACGCAGTATTTT; CDR3 protein: CASSRDIQSTDTQYF
J gene: TRBJ1-4; clone size: NA; V gene: TRBV7-8; D gene: TRBD1; CDR3 DNA: TGTGCCAGCAGCCGCAGGACAGGGAGGGAAAAACTGTTTTTT; CDR3 protein: CASSRRTGREKLFF
J gene: TRBJ1-1; clone size: once; V gene: TRBV7-9; D gene: TRBD1; CDR3 DNA: TGTGCCAGCAGCATAGGACAGGGGAACGCTGAAGCTTTCTTT; CDR3 protein: CASSIGQGNAEAFF
J gene: TRBJ1-1; clone size: NA; V gene: TRBV7-9; D gene: TRBD1; CDR3 DNA: TGTGCCAGCAGCTTATCTACCTCCGGGACAGGGCGCACTGAAGCTTTCTTT; CDR3 protein: CASSLSTSGTGRTEAFF
J gene: TRBJ2-7; clone size: NA; V gene: TRBV2; D gene: NA; CDR3 DNA: TGTGCCAGCGTCCCGGGAGGGACAGGGACCTACGAGCAGTACTTC; CDR3 protein: CASVPGGTGTYEQYF
J gene: TRBJ2-2; clone size: NA; V gene: TRBV5-1; D gene: NA; CDR3 DNA: TGCGCCAGCAGCTTGGGCTGGCCCGGGGAGCTGTTTTTT; CDR3 protein: CASSLGWPGELFF
J gene: TRBJ2-7; clone size: NA; V gene: TRBV5-1; D gene: NA; CDR3 DNA: TGCGCCAGCAGCTCCCAAGCCTCCCCCGGTGCGGACGAGCAGTACTTC; CDR3 protein: CASSSQASPGADEQYF
J gene: TRBJ2-1; clone size: NA; V gene: TRBV5-1; D gene: NA; CDR3 DNA: TGCGTCAGCAGCCGGAGACGGCAGAAAGATGAGCAGTTCTTC; CDR3 protein: CVSSRRRQKDEQFF
J gene: TRBJ1-2; clone size: NA; V gene: TRBV7-2; D gene: NA; CDR3 DNA: TGTGCCAGCAGACGGACAGCCAACTATGGCTACACCTTC; CDR3 protein: CASRRTANYGYTF
J gene: TRBJ2-7; clone size: few; V gene: TRBV6-5; D gene: TRBD1; CDR3 DNA: TGTGCCAGCAGTTACGCCTACAGGGGCGCGACGTCCGAGCAGTACTTC; CDR3 protein: CASSYAYRGATSEQYF
J gene: TRBJ2-2; clone size: NA; V gene: TRBV7-2; D gene: NA; CDR3 DNA: TGTGCCAGCAGCTTAGACGGGTTCACCGGGGAGCTGTTTTTT; CDR3 protein: CASSLDGFTGELFF
J gene: TRBJ1-1; clone size: NA; V gene: TRBV11-2; D gene: TRBD1; CDR3 DNA: TGTGCCAGCAGCAGGGGACAGATCACTGAAGCTTTCTTT; CDR3 protein: CASSRGQITEAFF
J gene: TRBJ1-5; clone size: NA; V gene: TRBV6-1; D gene: NA; CDR3 DNA: TGTGCCGGCAGTATGGCTTATAGCAATCAGCCCCAGCATTTT; CDR3 protein: CAGSMAYSNQPQHF
J gene: TRBJ1-4; clone size: NA; V gene: TRBV28; D gene: TRBD1; CDR3 DNA: TGTGCCAGCAGTTTATTGCAGGGGGCAACTAATGAAAAACTGTTTTTT; CDR3 protein: CASSLLQGATNEKLFF
J gene: TRBJ2-7; clone size: NA; V gene: TRBV5-1; D gene: TRBD1; CDR3 DNA: TGCGCCAGCAGCTTTAACAGGGGGCTCTACGAGCAGTACTTC; CDR3 protein: CASSFNRGLYEQYF
J gene: TRBJ1-4; clone size: NA; V gene: TRBV4-1; D gene: NA; CDR3 DNA: TGCGCCAGCAGCCAAGCAGTGGAAAAACTGTTTTTT; CDR3 protein: CASSQAVEKLFF
J gene: TRBJ2-5; clone size: NA; V gene: TRBV25-1; D gene: TRBD2; CDR3 DNA: TGTGCCAGCAGTGAATGGGGGACTAGCGGGAGCCTAGAGACCCAGTACTTC; CDR3 protein: CASSEWGTSGSLETQYF
J gene: TRBJ2-2; clone size: NA; V gene: TRBV7-2; D gene: TRBD2; CDR3 DNA: TGTGCCAGCACCAACGGGCGGGGGGGGAACACCGGGGAGCTGTTTTTT; CDR3 protein: CASTNGRGGNTGELFF
J gene: TRBJ2-3; clone size: NA; V gene: TRBV4-1; D gene: TRBD2; CDR3 DNA: TGCGCCAGCAGAGAACCGGGACTACCAAGGGATACGCAGTATTTT; CDR3 protein: CASREPGLPRDTQYF
J gene: TRBJ2-5; clone size: NA; V gene: TRBV5-1; D gene: TRBD2; CDR3 DNA: TGCGCCAGCAGCTTGTCCCCCAGCGGGAGGTCCCAAGAGACCCAGTACTTC; CDR3 protein: CASSLSPSGRSQETQYF
J gene: TRBJ2-7; clone size: NA; V gene: TRBV6-1; D gene: NA; CDR3 DNA: TGTGCCAGCAGTGAAAAGGGGTCATATACCTACGAGCAGTACTTC; CDR3 protein: CASSEKGSYTYEQYF
J gene: TRBJ1-1; clone size: few; V gene: TRBV5-6; D gene: NA; CDR3 DNA: TGTGCCAGCAGCCAGGGACAGAACACTGAAGCTTTCTTT; CDR3 protein: CASSQGQNTEAFF
J gene: TRBJ2-4; clone size: NA; V gene: TRBV6-5; D gene: NA; CDR3 DNA: TGTGCCAGCAGTTACTCGAGACAAAGCATTCAGTACTTC; CDR3 protein: CASSYSRQSIQYF
J gene: TRBJ1-2; clone size: NA; V gene: TRBV7-9; D gene: NA; CDR3 DNA: TGTGCCAGCAGCTTAGCCCTTCATCGGGGGGTCCTCCCTGGCTACACCTTC; CDR3 protein: CASSLALHRGVLPGYTF
J gene: TRBJ1-1; clone size: NA; V gene: TRBV6-5; D gene: NA; CDR3 DNA: TGTGCCACACATAGAGGGAACACTGAAGCTTTCTTT; CDR3 protein: CATHRGNTEAFF
J gene: TRBJ2-6; clone size: NA; V gene: TRBV2; D gene: NA; CDR3 DNA: TGTGCCAGCAGTGAAGTCGGGGTAACTGGGGCCAACGTCCTGACTTTC; CDR3 protein: CASSEVGVTGANVLTF
J gene: TRBJ2-7; clone size: NA; V gene: TRBV7-2; D gene: TRBD1; CDR3 DNA: TGTGCCAGCAGCTTCGACAGGGGTGACACCTACGAGCAGTACTTC; CDR3 protein: CASSFDRGDTYEQYF
J gene: TRBJ2-7; clone size: NA; V gene: TRBV5-1; D gene: TRBD1; CDR3 DNA: TGCGCCAGCAGCTTGGTGGGACAGGGGGCGAGGGAGCAGTACTTC; CDR3 protein: CASSLVGQGAREQYF
J gene: TRBJ1-1; clone size: few; V gene: TRBV6-5; D gene: TRBD1; CDR3 DNA: TGTGCCAGCAGTTACTCACCGAACAGGGGGGCTGAAGCTTTCTTT; CDR3 protein: CASSYSPNRGAEAFF
J gene: TRBJ2-1; clone size: NA; V gene: TRBV30; D gene: TRBD2; CDR3 DNA: TGTGCCTGGGATAAAGCGGGAAAGGGCTACAATGAGCAGTTCTTC; CDR3 protein: CAWDKAGKGYNEQFF
J gene: TRBJ2-1; clone size: NA; V gene: TRBV28; D gene: TRBD2; CDR3 DNA: TGTGCCAGCAGTTCCGGGACTAGCGGGAATGAGCAGTTCTTC; CDR3 protein: CASSSGTSGNEQFF
J gene: TRBJ1-1; clone size: NA; V gene: TRBV18; D gene: TRBD1; CDR3 DNA: TGTGCCAGCTCCTCGGGACAGGGAAGTAACACTGAAGCTTTCTTT; CDR3 protein: CASSSGQGSNTEAFF
J gene: TRBJ2-5; clone size: NA; V gene: TRBV9; D gene: TRBD2; CDR3 DNA: TGTGCCAGCAGCGTAGGCCGGGGGGGCCGGGAGACCCAGTACTTC; CDR3 protein: CASSVGRGGRETQYF
J gene: TRBJ2-7; clone size: NA; V gene: TRBV6-6; D gene: NA; CDR3 DNA: TGTGCCAGCACTGATTGGGAGGCCTACGAGCAGTACTTC; CDR3 protein: CASTDWEAYEQYF
J gene: TRBJ2-3; clone size: NA; V gene: TRBV14; D gene: TRBD2; CDR3 DNA: TGTGCCAGCAGCCGGTGGCGGGGGGACACAGATACGCAGTATTTT; CDR3 protein: CASSRWRGDTDTQYF
J gene: TRBJ2-1; clone size: few; V gene: TRBV28; D gene: TRBD2; CDR3 DNA: TGTGCCAGCAGTCCGCAGCTAGCGGGAGGTGGCGATGAGCAGTTCTTC; CDR3 protein: CASSPQLAGGGDEQFF
J gene: TRBJ2-5; clone size: few; V gene: TRBV7-2; D gene: TRBD1; CDR3 DNA: TGTGCCAGCAGCTTAGGACAGGGGACTCTATTCCAAGAGACCCAGTACTTC; CDR3 protein: CASSLGQGTLFQETQYF
J gene: TRBJ2-7; clone size: once; V gene: TRBV6-1; D gene: TRBD2; CDR3 DNA: TGTGCCAGCAGTGAAGGGACTAGCGGGAGTTACGAGCAGTACTTC; CDR3 protein: CASSEGTSGSYEQYF
J gene: TRBJ1-2; clone size: NA; V gene: TRBV6-5; D gene: TRBD1; CDR3 DNA: TGTGCCAGCGGAAGGACAGGGGGAGTCTATGGCTACACCTTC; CDR3 protein: CASGRTGGVYGYTF
J gene: TRBJ2-7; clone size: once; V gene: TRBV7-2; D gene: TRBD1; CDR3 DNA: TGTGCCAGCAAGGACAGGGGGGGCTACGAGCAGTACTTC; CDR3 protein: CASKDRGGYEQYF